These 15 T cell receptor beta chains share one sample of origin, sequenced in a study of blood T cell repertoires in COVID-19. Only in-frame clones appear in the TCRdb table, and some are missing; sequencing was by immunoSEQ multiplex PCR. The repertoire consists of about 74,000 clones, with 70% to 90% occurring once and the leading ten covering 36%. Material: peripheral blood. The receptors stem from a man in his 70s with acute or convalescent COVID-19.

The genes are TRBV7-9 and TRBJ2-7; 9 nucleotides line up with TRBD1. V shed 4 bases, J shed 6 bases, and the junction held 7 bases outside the gene matches. Germline V gene sequence: CDR1 SEHNR, CDR2 FQNEAQ (reference sequence). The CDR3 is made up of 14 amino acids. The DNA for the CDR3 is TGTGCCAGCAGCTATCCGGGACAGGGAGGCGAGCAGTACTTC. Translating it yields CASSYPGQGGEQYF.

This chain uses TRBV5-8 with TRBJ2-1, with 12 bases aligning to TRBD2. V dropped 3 bases and J dropped 7; count of bases not matched to a gene: 8. Germline CDR1 SGHTS, CDR2 YDEGEE. The CDR3 extends over 16 amino acids. The CDR3: CASSSRLAGAWNEQFF. The CDR3 bases are TGTGCCAGCAGCTCACGACTAGCGGGAGCTTGGAATGAGCAGTTCTTC. Based on the CDR3 plus reference TRBV5-8 and TRBJ2-1, the full variable domain is EAGVTQSPTHLIKTRGQQATLRCSPISGHTSVYWYQQALGLGLQFLLWYDEGEERNRGNFPPRFSGRQFPNYSSELNVNALELEDSALYLCASSSRLAGAWNEQFFGPGTRLTVL.

The chain uses TRBV11-3 and TRBJ2-5; 8 bases agree with TRBD2. The germline gives CDR1 SGHNT, CDR2 YENEEA. The J segment lost 3 bases and the V segment lost 6 bases, leaving 9 bases of the junction unmatched. The CDR3 has 15 residues. The CDR3 coding sequence is TGTGCCAGCAGTTATACTAGCGGAGATAAAGAGACCCAGTACTTC. Translation gives CASSYTSGDKETQYF.

The CDR3 DNA follows: TGTGCCAGTAGTGTTCTCCCGGGTGAGCAGTTCTTC. Amino acids: CASSVLPGEQFF. The chain is built from TRBV19 and TRBJ2-1; D ambiguous. CDR1 and CDR2 from the germline V gene are LNHDA and SQIVND (reference sequence). V lost 5 bases, J lost 9 bases, and 11 bases lay in between. The CDR3 has 12 residues. Drawing the rest from reference TRBV19 and TRBJ2-1, the complete variable domain is DGGITQSPKYLFRKEGQNVTLSCEQNLNHDAMYWYRQDPGQGLRLIYYSQIVNDFQKGDIAEGYSVSREKKESFPLTVTSAQKNPTAFYLCASSVLPGEQFFGPGTRLTVL.

By share, this clone ranks as large. The chain links TRBV19 to TRBJ1-1; a weak D match, TRBD1 (6 bases). The length of the CDR3 is 14 residues. V was shortened by 5 bases and J by 0 bases, with 10 bases between the two germline ends. Per germline, CDR1 LNHDA and CDR2 SQIVND (reference sequence). The CDR3 bases are TGTGCCAGTAGTCCGTGGACAGTGAACACTGAAGCTTTCTTT. Amino acids: CASSPWTVNTEAFF.

This clone has only a few counts. This chain joins TRBV7-3 and TRBJ2-3, with TRBD2 identical over 7 bases. V gave up 0 bases and J gave up 0 bases; unmatched junction bases: 0. Germline lookup yields CDR1 SGHTA and CDR2 FQGTGA. The CDR3 has 15 amino acids. CDR3 nucleotides: TGTGCCAGCAGCTTAACGACTAGCAGCACAGATACGCAGTATTTT. This codes for CASSLTTSSTDTQYF.

The rearrangement links TRBV7-2 to TRBJ2-5; possibly TRBD2 for D (6 bases). CDR3 length: 14 amino acids. Looked up from germline, CDR1 is SGHTA and CDR2 is FQGNSA. The V and J ends lost 1 base and 5 bases respectively, with 11 bases between them. Written as DNA, the CDR3 is TGTGCCAGCAGCTTAGTTCGGGGGAGGGAGACCCAGTACTTC. Its translation: CASSLVRGRETQYF.

This clone was detected once. In DNA, the CDR3 is TGTGCCAGCTCACCAACGGACAGGCGAGGGGCCCAGCATTTT. Translating it yields CASSPTDRRGAQHF. The chain carries TRBV18 and TRBJ1-5; 7 bases line up with TRBD1. Losses at the gene ends were 2 bases for V and 11 bases for J; bases not matched to a gene: 9. The CDR3 sequence is 14 residues long. The germline V gene encodes CDR1 KGHSH and CDR2 LQKENI. Full variable domain (remainder filled in from reference TRBV18 and TRBJ1-5): NAGVMQNPRHLVRRRGQEARLRCSPMKGHSHVYWYRQLPEEGLKFMVYLQKENIIDESGMPKERFSAEFPKEGPSILRIQQVVRGDSAAYFCASSPTDRRGAQHFGDGTRLSIL.

The J gene is TRBJ2-2, the V gene TRBV19; 8 positions agree with TRBD1. Germline V gene data show CDR1 as LNHDA and CDR2 as SQIVND (reference sequence). After removal of 0 bases from V and 0 bases from J, the junction contained 9 bases not matched to a gene. The CDR3 runs to 19 residues. The CDR3 DNA reads as TGTGCCAGTAGTATAGACGGCGGGTACAGGGGGTCGAACACCGGGGAGCTGTTTTTT. This sequence encodes CASSIDGGYRGSNTGELFF. Supplemented by reference TRBV19 and TRBJ2-2, the full variable domain reads DGGITQSPKYLFRKEGQNVTLSCEQNLNHDAMYWYRQDPGQGLRLIYYSQIVNDFQKGDIAEGYSVSREKKESFPLTVTSAQKNPTAFYLCASSIDGGYRGSNTGELFFGEGSRLTVL.

CDR3 in amino acids: CASRERVFTEAFF. DNA for the CDR3: TGTGCCAGCAGAGAGAGGGTTTTTACTGAAGCTTTCTTT. The V gene is TRBV27, the J gene TRBJ1-1; D gene unclear. V lost 6 bases to trimming and J lost 5 bases, with 13 bases between them. Germline CDR1 MNHEY, CDR2 SMNVEV (reference sequence). The CDR3 consists of 13 residues.

The V and J genes are TRBV21-1 and TRBJ2-1; the table's D call, TRBD2, was not checked against the DNA. TRBV21-1 is described as a pseudogene. The CDR3 has 16 residues. The CDR3 loop reads CASSPTLAGTDNEQFF. CDR3 nucleotides: TGTGCCAGCAGCCCGACCTTAGCGGGAACCGACAATGAGCAGTTCTTC.

The rearrangement links TRBV28 to TRBJ2-7; 8 positions agree with TRBD1. CDR1 is MDHEN, CDR2 SYDVKM, per germline. The CDR3 spans 15 residues. Trimming cost V 8 bases and J 3 bases; bases outside gene matches: 12. Written as DNA, the CDR3 is TGTGCCAGCCGCGGGACAGGACGGTCAAGCTACGAGCAGTACTTC. Its translation: CASRGTGRSSYEQYF.

This clone was picked up one time. The rearrangement links TRBV24-1 to TRBJ2-1, with 12 bases fitting TRBD2. The germline CDR1 and CDR2 sequences are KGHDR and SFDVKD. V trimming: 3 bases; J trimming: 10 bases; junction bases outside the gene matches: 18. This CDR3 spans 19 amino acids. The CDR3, as DNA: TGTGCCACCAGTGATGCGCCGGGACTAGCGGGCCAGAGACTCGCCGAGCAGTTCTTC. The encoded protein is CATSDAPGLAGQRLAEQFF.

V and J are TRBV5-1 and TRBJ2-1, with D possibly being TRBD2 (5 bases). Germline CDR1 SGHRS, CDR2 YFSETQ. The CDR3 length is 13 residues. V was cut by 4 bases and J by 9 bases, with 14 bases left in between. Written as DNA, the CDR3 is TGCGCCAGCAGCCCCGAGGGCGATTTTGAGCAGTTCTTC. Protein product: CASSPEGDFEQFF. Filled out from reference TRBV5-1 and TRBJ2-1, the complete variable domain reads KAGVTQTPRYLIKTRGQQVTLSCSPISGHRSVSWYQQTPGQGLQFLFEYFSETQRNKGNFPGRFSGRQFSNSRSEMNVSTLELGDSALYLCASSPEGDFEQFFGPGTRLTVL.

The sample holds one count of this clone. The DNA for the CDR3 is TGTGCCAGCAGCGCCCCCCCTGATGAGCAGTTCTTC. Encoded protein: CASSAPPDEQFF. The chain uses TRBV9 and TRBJ2-1, with D uncertain. Germline V lookup: CDR1 SGDLS, CDR2 YYNGEE. Deletions cut 3 bases from V and 8 bases from J, with 9 bases between. The CDR3 is 12 residues long.